Listed here are 22 T cell receptor beta chains from one sample, sequenced in a study of blood T cell repertoires in COVID-19. Clones were sequenced by immunoSEQ multiplex PCR, and TCRdb holds only the in-frame ones, with some missing. The data show some 88,000 clones, 85% seen once. The sample comprised peripheral blood. These receptors came from a man aged 55-75 years with acute or convalescent COVID-19.

This chain uses TRBV11-2 with TRBJ2-2; D ambiguous. Deletions cut 7 bases from V and 0 bases from J, with 6 bases between. Germline values: CDR1 SGHAT, CDR2 FQNNGV. The CDR3 loop spans 13 amino acids. The CDR3 DNA sequence: TGTGCCAGCACCTTCACGAACACCGGGGAGCTGTTTTTT. Residues: CASTFTNTGELFF.

A single count supports this clone. The J gene is TRBJ2-5, the V gene TRBV6-5; TRBD1 agrees at 11 bases. The CDR3 totals 14 residues. CDR1 and CDR2 from the germline V gene are MNHEY and SVGAGI. The V gene end was trimmed by 6 bases and the J gene end by 5 bases; junction bases not matched to a gene: 5. The CDR3 sequence: CASRRDRGLETQYF. The CDR3 DNA follows: TGTGCCAGCAGGAGGGACAGGGGGTTGGAGACCCAGTACTTC.

CDR3 sequence: CASSSRPGETQYF. CDR3 bases: TGTGCCAGCAGTTCTAGACCCGGGGAGACCCAGTACTTC. The rearrangement uses TRBV27 and TRBJ2-5; D gene uncertain. Germline V gives CDR1 MNHEY, CDR2 SMNVEV (reference sequence). V was clipped by 4 bases and J by 5 bases, with 11 bases between them. This CDR3 has 13 amino acids.

This chain uses TRBV7-2 with TRBJ1-2; 7 nucleotides line up with TRBD1. V trimming: 1 base; J trimming: 6 bases; junction bases outside the gene matches: 8. The CDR3 totals 15 residues. Germline lookup yields CDR1 SGHTA and CDR2 FQGNSA. The CDR3 DNA reads as TGTGCCAGCAGCTTAGTTTCCGGGACAGTGGATGGCTACACCTTC. It encodes CASSLVSGTVDGYTF.

The chain combines TRBV6-5 with TRBJ2-7, with TRBD1 matching over 11 bases. V shed 6 bases and J 6 bases; nucleotides not matched to a gene: 10. The CDR3 totals 15 residues. Germline V gene data show CDR1 as MNHEY and CDR2 as SVGAGI. Here the CDR3 DNA reads TGTGCCAGCAGCCCAAGGACAGGGGGCCAGGGCGAGCAGTACTTC. This codes for CASSPRTGGQGEQYF.

The chain couples TRBV29-1 to TRBJ2-1; 7 bases fit TRBD2. Germline V lookup: CDR1 SQVTM, CDR2 ANQGSEA. The CDR3 loop spans 12 amino acids. J gave up 8 bases and V 6 bases, and 7 bases lay outside the gene matches. CDR3 sequence reads: CSVVGLGDEQFF. The CDR3 DNA is TGCAGCGTCGTAGGACTAGGAGATGAGCAGTTCTTC.

This clone was detected once. The chain combines TRBV9 with TRBJ2-3, with D maybe TRBD2 (5 bases). This CDR3 is 15 amino acids long. V lost 4 bases and J 1 base, leaving 13 bases between the germline ends. Germline V gene lookup returns CDR1 SGDLS and CDR2 YYNGEE. Written as DNA, the CDR3 is TGTGCCAGCAGCCCCCTGGGTAGCGGCACAGATACGCAGTATTTT. This encodes CASSPLGSGTDTQYF.

J is TRBJ2-1 and V is TRBV9; 10 bases align to TRBD2. The V gene's germline CDR1 is SGDLS and CDR2 YYNGEE. The CDR3 sequence is 16 residues long. V lost 3 bases and J lost 5; bases outside the gene matches: 8. The DNA for the CDR3 is TGTGCCAGCAGCGCCCCAGGACTAGCGGCCAACAATGAGCAGTTCTTC. It encodes CASSAPGLAANNEQFF.

The rearrangement links TRBV29-1 to TRBJ2-1; D gene uncertain. CDR1 is SQVTM and CDR2 is ANQGSEA in the germline V gene. The CDR3 contains 14 residues. Trimming stripped 4 bases from V and 5 bases from J, with 15 bases between. The chain's CDR3 is CSVARPQTHNEQFF. The CDR3 nucleotides read TGCAGCGTTGCCCGCCCCCAAACTCACAATGAGCAGTTCTTC.

The gene calls are TRBV15 and TRBJ2-7; tentatively, D is TRBD2 (5 bases). This CDR3 comprises 16 residues. Trimming took off 0 bases at V and 5 bases at J, with 17 bases between the two ends. In germline, CDR1 is LNHNV, CDR2 YYDKDF (reference sequence). CDR3 coding DNA: TGTGCCACCAGCAGAGATCCTGAGGGTGGCCGAAACGAGCAGTACTTC. Translated, it gives CATSRDPEGGRNEQYF.

Here the CDR3 DNA reads TGTGCCAGCAGCTTTGGACAGTCCCAAGAGACCCAGTACTTC. Protein: CASSFGQSQETQYF. The V call is TRBV5-4, the J call TRBJ2-5; D may be TRBD1 (6 bases). This CDR3 comprises 14 residues. The germline gives CDR1 SGHNT, CDR2 YYREEE (reference sequence). V shed 2 bases and J shed 1 base, with 9 bases lying between them.

The chain couples TRBV3-1 (or the pseudogene TRBV3-2) to TRBJ1-2; D not resolved. The CDR3 has 12 amino acids. The germline gives CDR1 LGHDT, CDR2 YNNKEL (reference sequence). The V gene lost 1 base and the J gene lost 4 bases, with 4 bases spanning the gap. The CDR3 DNA reads TGTGCCAGCAGCCAAGCCAGCTATGGCTACACCTTC. It is translated as CASSQASYGYTF.

This clone was seen a single time. The chain carries TRBV7-9 and TRBJ1-1; a possible D gene is TRBD1 (6 bases). The ends were cut back, 3 bases at V and 1 base at J, with 9 bases in the middle. The CDR3 spans 14 residues. Germline V lookup: CDR1 SEHNR, CDR2 FQNEAQ (reference sequence). CDR3 sequence: CASSLGGPNTEAFF. CDR3 bases: TGTGCCAGCAGCTTGGGGGGGCCGAACACTGAAGCTTTCTTT.

V and J are TRBV10-2 and TRBJ2-1; 9 bases fit TRBD2. The CDR3 runs 15 residues. Looked up from germline, CDR1 is WSHSY and CDR2 is SAAADI. Trimming removed 5 bases from V and 8 bases from J; junction bases left unmatched: 10. The CDR3 DNA reads TGCGCCAGCAGTTTTACTAGCGGGTTGTTCGATGAGCAGTTCTTC. Protein product: CASSFTSGLFDEQFF.

The chain couples TRBV7-9 to TRBJ2-1; D uncertain. This CDR3 spans 13 amino acids. Germline assignment: CDR1 SEHNR and CDR2 FQNEAQ (reference sequence). V lost 2 bases, J lost 5 bases, and 7 bases lay in between. This CDR3 is CASSLKLHNEQFF. The CDR3 DNA reads TGTGCCAGCAGCTTAAAACTCCACAATGAGCAGTTCTTC.

The rearrangement uses TRBV19 and TRBJ1-4, with D possibly matching TRBD1 (6 bases). The V end lost 6 bases, the J end lost 3 bases, and 20 bases lay between the germline ends. CDR1 and CDR2 (germline): LNHDA, SQIVND (reference sequence). The CDR3 has 17 residues. The CDR3 DNA reads as TGTGCCAGTAGCATCCTCCCGGGTGAGGGGGCTAATGAAAAACTGTTTTTT. Translating it yields CASSILPGEGANEKLFF.

This sequence joins TRBV7-2 and TRBJ1-2, with D maybe TRBD1 (6 bases). The CDR3 loop spans 12 amino acids. Germline V CDR1 and CDR2: SGHTA, FQGNSA. The V gene lost 4 bases and the J gene lost 8 bases, with 11 bases spanning the gap. This CDR3 is CASSSTGSGYTF. For the CDR3, the DNA is TGTGCCAGCAGCTCAACAGGGTCCGGCTACACCTTC.

CDR3 coding DNA: TGTGCCAGCAGCTGGCGGACAGGGGCTAATTCACCCCTCCACTTT. Its translation is CASSWRTGANSPLHF. The chain carries TRBV5-8 and TRBJ1-6; the match to TRBD1 covers 9 bases. Germline assignment: CDR1 SGHTS and CDR2 YDEGEE. Germline trimming cut 3 bases from V and 6 bases from J; bases unmatched to any gene: 4. The CDR3 loop spans 15 amino acids.

The chain employs TRBV7-8 and TRBJ2-7; TRBD2 might be the D (6 bases). The CDR3 consists of 14 residues. The germline V gene encodes CDR1 SGHVS and CDR2 FQNEAQ. V lost 8 bases and J lost 0, with 14 bases in between. The CDR3 sequence is CASGGGRLSYEQYF. The DNA for the CDR3 is TGTGCCAGCGGGGGTGGGAGGCTCTCCTACGAGCAGTACTTC.

The chain joins TRBV29-1 to TRBJ2-5, with D possibly TRBD1 on 5 matching bases. With 2 bases removed from V and 1 base from J, the gap between germline ends came to 17 bases. Germline V gene lookup returns CDR1 SQVTM and CDR2 ANQGSEA. The CDR3 length is 16 residues. CDR3 in amino acids: CSVEFGALVTQETQYF. The CDR3 DNA follows: TGCAGCGTTGAATTTGGGGCCTTAGTTACCCAAGAGACCCAGTACTTC.

This chain joins TRBV7-2 and TRBJ2-5, with 7 bases identical to TRBD2. The germline V gene has CDR1 SGHTA and CDR2 FQGNSA. V lost 8 bases, J lost 5 bases, and 11 bases stayed unmatched. The CDR3 extends over 14 amino acids. The chain's CDR3 is CASGRGGEAETQYF. In nucleotides, the CDR3 is TGTGCCAGCGGCCGGGGAGGGGAAGCGGAGACCCAGTACTTC.

The chain carries TRBV3-1 (or the pseudogene TRBV3-2) and TRBJ2-1; D gene uncertain. Per the germline V gene, CDR1 is LGHDT and CDR2 is YNNKEL (reference sequence). Trimming removed 1 base from V and 4 bases from J, with 11 bases in between. This CDR3 region has 15 residues. The CDR3 reads CASSQGFGFYNEQFF. The CDR3 nucleotides read TGTGCCAGCAGCCAAGGGTTCGGGTTTTACAATGAGCAGTTCTTC.